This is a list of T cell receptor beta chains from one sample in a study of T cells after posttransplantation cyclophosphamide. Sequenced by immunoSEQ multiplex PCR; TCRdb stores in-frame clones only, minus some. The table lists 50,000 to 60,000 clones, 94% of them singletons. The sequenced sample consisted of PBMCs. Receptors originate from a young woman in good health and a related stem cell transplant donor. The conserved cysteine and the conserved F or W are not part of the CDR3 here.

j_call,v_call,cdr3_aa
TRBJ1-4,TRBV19,ASSIDSEGKLF
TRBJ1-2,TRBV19,ASSHLDKEYGYT
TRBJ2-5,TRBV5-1,ASSLAGQAEKQY
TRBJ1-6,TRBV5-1,ASSLGRELDSPLH
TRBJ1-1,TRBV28,ASREQGKNTEAF
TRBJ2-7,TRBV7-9,ASRPASGQGEGEQY
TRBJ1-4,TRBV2,ASSGSRTTNEKLF
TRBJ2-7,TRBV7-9,ASSLVGGLAGYEQY
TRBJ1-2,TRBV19,ASSMGEQGYYGYT
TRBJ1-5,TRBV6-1,ASRPGRVGNQPQH
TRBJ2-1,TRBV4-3,ASSQGSGGYNEQF
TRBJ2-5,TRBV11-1,ASSSTGGGETQY
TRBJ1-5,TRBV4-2,ASSQGLDQPQH
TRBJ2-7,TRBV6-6,ASSTGTRSSYEQY
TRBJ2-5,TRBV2,ASIGTGRQETQY
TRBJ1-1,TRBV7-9,ASSFPRMNTEAF
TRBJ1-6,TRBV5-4,ASSLGGGGSYNSPLH
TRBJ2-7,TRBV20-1,SADRGREQY
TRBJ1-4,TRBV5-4,ASSLIVGGRNEKLF
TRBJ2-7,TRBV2,ASGRDRYKLYEQY
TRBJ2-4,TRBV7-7,ASSASMRDIQY
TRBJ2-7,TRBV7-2,ASSTTGGGYEQY
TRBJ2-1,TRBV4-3,ASSQGRRRGPYNEQF